Listed here is a single T cell receptor (beta chain). Its antigen remains unknown. Version v3.0 of the immunoSEQ assay ran at survey level. Using immunoSEQ multiplex PCR, the repertoire was profiled, and TCRdb retains in-frame clones only, with some absent. Altogether roughly 42,000 clones are present, approximately 89% being singletons, with the ten largest covering 4.5% to 7%. Losses at the gene ends were 3 bases for V and 1 base for J; bases not matched to a gene: 5. Germline V gene data show CDR1 as SGDLS and CDR2 as YYNGEE. This CDR3 has 15 residues. The sample is drawn from a study of long-term antiretroviral therapy in people with HIV. Overall study: Collection of the earliest samples took place about a decade ahead of the 2015 immediate-ART recommendation. Regarding the study as a whole: Diversity increased after ART yet remained lower than in transplant donor controls. At every time point, clones expanded before ART dominated the repertoire. Blood in the study was drawn between the mid-2000s and the late 2010s, possibly under older ART regimens, which may be less effective than current ones.

The chain has TRBV9 and TRBJ2-3; 7 nucleotides agree with TRBD2. This specimen consisted of unsorted PBMCs, obtained 3.1 years after starting antiretroviral therapy. The TCR was taken from a woman in her fifties or sixties with HIV. The CDR3 reads CASSGRGVGTDTQYF. The CDR3 DNA reads as TGTGCCAGCAGCGGCCGGGGGGTTGGCACAGATACGCAGTATTTT. Supplemented by reference TRBV9 and TRBJ2-3, the full variable domain reads DSGVTQTPKHLITATGQRVTLRCSPRSGDLSVYWYQQSLDQGLQFLIQYYNGEERAKGNILERFSAQQFPDLHSELNLSSLELGDSALYFCASSGRGVGTDTQYFGPGTRLTVL.